This T cell receptor (beta chain) was profiled in a study of blood T cell repertoires in COVID-19. Study as a whole: From T cells, B-cell-depleted T cells, or PBMCs came the material, which was cDNA or gDNA.

Sequencing used immunoSEQ multiplex PCR; TCRdb keeps in-frame clones, though not all of them. Found here are a few hundred thousand clones, 80% to 90% of them singletons; the top ten hold roughly 2%. The ends lost 4 bases at V and 0 bases at J; junction bases unmatched: 11. Looked up from germline, CDR1 is SGHNT and CDR2 is YYREEE (reference sequence). CDR3 length: 17 residues. This sequence was found in a man between 25 and 39 years old who had recovered from COVID-19. Input material: PBMCs or T cells enriched from blood (not recorded which). The chain uses TRBV5-4 and TRBJ2-7, with 9 bases aligning to TRBD1. CDR3 in amino acids: CASSAQARTGASYEQYF. The CDR3 DNA follows: TGTGCCAGCAGCGCCCAGGCCAGGACAGGGGCCTCCTACGAGCAGTACTTC.